These 15 T cell receptor beta chains share one sample of origin, sequenced in a study of T cells after yellow fever vaccination. TCRdb reprocessed the 5' RACE reads via MiXCR and lists one record per CDR3 protein. The sample shows 500,000 to 650,000 distinct CDR3 sequences, about 13% of them seen only once. The sequences come from PBMCs, collected on the day of the yellow fever booster vaccination. The receptor set was obtained from a man aged 25-45 years who received the YFV17D yellow fever vaccine.

This clonotype was counted a few times. V is TRBV5-1 and J is TRBJ2-7; D unclear. Germline V lookup: CDR1 SGHRS, CDR2 YFSETQ. The V and J ends lost 4 bases and 2 bases respectively, with 10 bases between them. This CDR3 spans 13 amino acids. The CDR3 DNA reads as TGCGCCAGCAGCCCGAGAGTGGCCTACGAGCAGTACTTC. Translating it yields CASSPRVAYEQYF.

The V call is TRBV7-2, the J call TRBJ2-1; 7 nucleotides agree with TRBD1. J lost 0 bases, V lost 10 bases, and 3 bases had no gene match. This CDR3 region has 13 residues. CDR1 is SGHTA, CDR2 FQGNSA, per germline. The CDR3 DNA is TGTGCCACGGGACAGAGCTCCTACAATGAGCAGTTCTTC. Its protein product is CATGQSSYNEQFF.

This clonotype was seen a handful of times. The CDR3 reads CASSLRTFVTDTQYF. The CDR3 nucleotides are TGTGCCAGCAGCTTACGGACTTTTGTCACAGATACGCAGTATTTT. The rearrangement links TRBV7-9 to TRBJ2-3, with D perhaps matching TRBD2 (5 bases). CDR3 length equals 15 residues. CDR1 SEHNR and CDR2 FQNEAQ come from the germline V gene (reference sequence). Trimming left V 2 bases short and J 2 bases short, with 11 bases between.

Concerning this clonotype itself: A junction end diverges from the germline sequence, so it may reflect a read error. The chain uses TRBV28 and TRBJ2-7; D tentatively reads TRBD1 or TRBD2 (5 bases each). Germline lookup yields CDR1 MDHEN and CDR2 SYDVKM. The CDR3 runs to 13 residues. In DNA, the CDR3 is TGTGCCACCCGGGGCCCTATACATTCCTACGAGAATTTC. This codes for CATRGPIHSYENF.

This clonotype was seen a few times. The CDR3 nucleotides are TGTGCCAGCAAGGTAGGGCCGAGCAATGAGCAGTTCTTC. It codes for CASKVGPSNEQFF. V gene TRBV14 combines with J gene TRBJ2-1; D gene ambiguous. Germline-derived CDR1 and CDR2 are SGHDN and FVKESK. Trimming shortened V by 7 bases and J by 6 bases, and 13 bases separated the two germline ends. CDR3 length equals 13 residues.

This clonotype was picked up a small number of times. V and J are TRBV29-1 and TRBJ1-2; D is unresolved. The length of the CDR3 is 12 residues. Germline CDR1 and CDR2: SQVTM and ANQGSEA. V was shortened by 6 bases and J by 8 bases, with 16 bases between the two germline ends. CDR3 sequence: CSVTRATEGYTF. The CDR3 DNA reads as TGCAGCGTAACACGGGCAACCGAAGGCTACACCTTC.

The table lists this clonotype with many counts. The chain combines TRBV20-1 with TRBJ2-6, with TRBD1 matching over 7 bases. This CDR3 region has 15 residues. Looked up from germline, CDR1 is DFQATT and CDR2 is SNEGSKA (reference sequence). V trimming: 3 bases; J trimming: 3 bases; junction bases outside the gene matches: 5. The CDR3 loop is CSARIGGNGANVLTF. Written as DNA, the CDR3 is TGCAGTGCTAGGATAGGGGGCAATGGGGCCAACGTCCTGACTTTC.

J is TRBJ2-7 and V is TRBV12-3 or TRBV12-4; D assignment may be TRBD1 or TRBD2 (6 bases each). The ends were cut back, 6 bases at V and 2 bases at J, with 17 bases in the middle. CDR3 length equals 15 residues. The CDR3 spells CASSRGQHKPYEQYF. The CDR3 nucleotides are TGTGCCAGCAGCCGGGGGCAACATAAACCCTACGAGCAGTACTTC.

This clonotype has only a few counts. The rearrangement links TRBV6-5 to TRBJ2-1, with 10 positions matching TRBD2. Germline assignment: CDR1 MNHEY and CDR2 SVGAGI. CDR3 length equals 18 residues. The junction had 14 bases not matched to a gene; V was cut back by 2 bases and J by 7 bases. Here the CDR3 DNA reads TGTGCCAGCAGTTACCACCAGTTCGGGACTAGCGCTTCAAATGAGCAGTTCTTC. This gives the protein CASSYHQFGTSASNEQFF.

The chain carries TRBV12-3 or TRBV12-4 and TRBJ1-5, with D possibly TRBD1 on 5 matching bases. The V end lost 2 bases, the J end lost 0 bases, and 17 bases lay between the germline ends. The CDR3 sequence is 18 residues long. The CDR3 region is CASSLQAGQAYSNQPQHF. CDR3 nucleotide sequence: TGTGCCAGCAGTTTACAGGCAGGGCAAGCGTATAGCAATCAGCCCCAGCATTTT.

The V gene is TRBV27, the J gene TRBJ1-6; D not resolved. The CDR3 loop spans 14 amino acids. CDR1 is MNHEY and CDR2 is SMNVEV in the germline V gene (reference sequence). The ends were cut back, 3 bases at V and 6 bases at J, with 9 bases in the middle. The CDR3 nucleotides are TGTGCCAGCAGTTTTCGTTGGGGTAATTCACCCCTCCACTTT. Translation gives CASSFRWGNSPLHF.

Many counts were recorded for this clonotype. The chain has TRBV27 and TRBJ2-5; no reliable D call. The V gene's germline CDR1 is MNHEY and CDR2 SMNVEV (reference sequence). The length of the CDR3 is 12 residues. With 8 bases removed from V and 5 bases from J, the gap between germline ends came to 12 bases. The CDR3 DNA sequence: TGTGCCAGCTCTCCTCCGAAGGAGACCCAGTACTTC. Translated, it gives CASSPPKETQYF.

This sequence joins TRBV20-1 and TRBJ2-2; 7 nucleotides line up with TRBD2. Germline V lookup: CDR1 DFQATT, CDR2 SNEGSKA (reference sequence). The CDR3 has 14 amino acids. The V and J ends lost 5 bases and 1 base, in that order; junction bases with no gene match: 4. The CDR3 reads CSADRGENTGELFF. The DNA for the CDR3 is TGCAGTGCTGATCGGGGGGAGAACACCGGGGAGCTGTTTTTT.

This clonotype was picked up many times. In DNA, the CDR3 is TGTGCCACCAGTGAAACCGGGACTAGCGTCTACAATGAGCAGTTCTTC. Encoded protein: CATSETGTSVYNEQFF. This chain joins TRBV24-1 and TRBJ2-1; 10 bases are shared with TRBD2. CDR3 length: 16 residues. V lost 4 bases, J lost 3 bases, and 5 bases stayed unmatched. Germline-derived CDR1 and CDR2 are KGHDR and SFDVKD.

The chain combines TRBV25-1 with TRBJ2-1; 9 nucleotides match TRBD2. This CDR3 comprises 17 residues. CDR1 and CDR2 from the germline V gene are MGHDK and SYGVNS. V lost 5 bases and J lost 7; bases outside the gene matches: 15. DNA of the CDR3: TGTGCCAGCAGTCCCACGACTGCCAGCGGGAGGATAAATGAGCAGTTCTTC. Amino acids: CASSPTTASGRINEQFF.